These 6 T cell receptor beta chains share one sample of origin, sequenced in a study of blood T cell repertoires in COVID-19. Data came from immunoSEQ multiplex PCR; TCRdb stores just in-frame clones and leaves some out. This sample has around 300,000 clones, with roughly 88% found just once. The sequenced sample consisted of peripheral blood. These receptors all come from a man younger than 35 with active or convalescent COVID-19.

The chain recombines TRBV15 with TRBJ2-3; 10 nucleotides align to TRBD2. Germline V gene lookup returns CDR1 LNHNV and CDR2 YYDKDF (reference sequence). The CDR3 is 16 amino acids. The V gene end was trimmed by 0 bases and the J gene end by 12 bases; junction bases not matched to a gene: 12. The CDR3, as DNA: TGTGCCACCAGCAGAGATCACGCTAGCGGGGGCGCGGTTCAGTATTTT. It yields the protein CATSRDHASGGAVQYF.

CDR3 protein: CATSGSGGDGDTQYF. CDR3 DNA sequence: TGTGCCACCAGTGGCAGCGGGGGGGATGGGGATACGCAGTATTTT. V usage is TRBV24-1 and J usage is TRBJ2-3; TRBD2 aligns across 10 bases. V trimming: 5 bases; J trimming: 6 bases; junction bases outside the gene matches: 7. Germline lookup yields CDR1 KGHDR and CDR2 SFDVKD. CDR3 length: 15 residues.

This chain links TRBV6-6 with TRBJ1-3; no clear D. Germline CDR1 reads MNHNY; CDR2 reads SVGAGI (reference sequence). V was cut by 6 bases and J by 1 base, with 13 bases left in between. The CDR3 has 15 residues. The CDR3 here is CASSLYSGSGNTIYF. The CDR3 DNA follows: TGTGCCAGCAGCCTGTACAGCGGATCTGGAAACACCATATATTTT.

The chain links TRBV3-1 (or the pseudogene TRBV3-2) to TRBJ2-3; a possible D gene is TRBD2 (6 bases). In germline, CDR1 is LGHDT, CDR2 YNNKEL (reference sequence). The V end lost 0 bases, the J end lost 6 bases, and 16 bases lay between the germline ends. The CDR3 length is 16 residues. The CDR3 region is CASSQDERAGWDTQYF. CDR3 coding DNA: TGTGCCAGCAGCCAAGATGAGCGGGCCGGTTGGGATACGCAGTATTTT.

V is TRBV7-6 and J is TRBJ2-7, with TRBD1 matching 10 bases. The CDR3 has 15 amino acids. With V trimmed by 4 bases and J by 2 bases, 5 bases remained unmatched. Germline V gene sequence: CDR1 SGHVS, CDR2 FNYEAQ. The CDR3 is CASSSGQGITYEQYF. The CDR3 DNA sequence: TGTGCCAGCAGCTCGGGACAGGGGATAACCTACGAGCAGTACTTC.

The chain employs TRBV19 and TRBJ2-2; D unclear. CDR3 length: 14 residues. CDR1 is LNHDA and CDR2 is SQIVND in the germline V gene (reference sequence). V gave up 4 bases and J gave up 9 bases, with 15 bases separating them. CDR3 bases: TGTGCCAGTAGTACCTCCGTACAGCCCTGGGAGCTGTTTTTT. Encoded protein: CASSTSVQPWELFF. The variable domain in full, completed from reference TRBV19 and TRBJ2-2, reads DGGITQSPKYLFRKEGQNVTLSCEQNLNHDAMYWYRQDPGQGLRLIYYSQIVNDFQKGDIAEGYSVSREKKESFPLTVTSAQKNPTAFYLCASSTSVQPWELFFGEGSRLTVL.